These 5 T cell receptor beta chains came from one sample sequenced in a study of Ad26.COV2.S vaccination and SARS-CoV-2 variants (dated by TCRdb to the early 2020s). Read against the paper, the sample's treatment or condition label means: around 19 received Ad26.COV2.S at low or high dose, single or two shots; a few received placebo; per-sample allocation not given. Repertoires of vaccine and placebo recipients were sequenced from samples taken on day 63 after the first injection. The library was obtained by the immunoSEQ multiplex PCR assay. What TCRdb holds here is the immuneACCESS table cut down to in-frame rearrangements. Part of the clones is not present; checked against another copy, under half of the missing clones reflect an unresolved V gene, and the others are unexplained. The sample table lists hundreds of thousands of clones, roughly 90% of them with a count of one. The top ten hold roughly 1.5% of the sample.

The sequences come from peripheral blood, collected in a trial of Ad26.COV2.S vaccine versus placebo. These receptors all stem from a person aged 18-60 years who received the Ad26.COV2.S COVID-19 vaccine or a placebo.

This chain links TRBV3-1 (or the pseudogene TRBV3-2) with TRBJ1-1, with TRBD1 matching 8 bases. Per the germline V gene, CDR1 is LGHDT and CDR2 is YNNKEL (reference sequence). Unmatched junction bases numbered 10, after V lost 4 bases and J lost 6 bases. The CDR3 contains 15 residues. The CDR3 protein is CASSPSGQGAAEAFF. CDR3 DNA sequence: TGTGCCAGCAGCCCCTCTGGACAGGGTGCCGCTGAAGCTTTCTTT.

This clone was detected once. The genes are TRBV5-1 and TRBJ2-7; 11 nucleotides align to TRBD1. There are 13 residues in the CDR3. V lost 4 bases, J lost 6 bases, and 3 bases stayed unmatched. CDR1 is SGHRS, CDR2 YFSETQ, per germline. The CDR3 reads CASSQGQGGEQYF. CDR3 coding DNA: TGCGCCAGCAGCCAGGGACAGGGGGGCGAGCAGTACTTC. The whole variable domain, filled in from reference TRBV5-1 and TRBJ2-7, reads KAGVTQTPRYLIKTRGQQVTLSCSPISGHRSVSWYQQTPGQGLQFLFEYFSETQRNKGNFPGRFSGRQFSNSRSEMNVSTLELGDSALYLCASSQGQGGEQYFGPGTRLTVT.

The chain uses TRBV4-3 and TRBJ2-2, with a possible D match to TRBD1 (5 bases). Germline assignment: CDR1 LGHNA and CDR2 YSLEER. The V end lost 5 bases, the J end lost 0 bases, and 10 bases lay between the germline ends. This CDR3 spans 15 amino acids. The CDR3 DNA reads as TGCGCCAGCAGCGCCCGGACAACGAACACCGGGGAGCTGTTTTTT. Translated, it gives CASSARTTNTGELFF.

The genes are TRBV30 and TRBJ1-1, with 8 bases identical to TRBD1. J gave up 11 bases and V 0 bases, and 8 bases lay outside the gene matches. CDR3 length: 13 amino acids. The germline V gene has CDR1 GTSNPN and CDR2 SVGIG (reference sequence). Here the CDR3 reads CAWSVQGVLAAFF. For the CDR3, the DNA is TGTGCCTGGAGTGTACAGGGGGTCCTGGCGGCTTTCTTT. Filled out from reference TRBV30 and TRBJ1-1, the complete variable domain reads SQTIHQWPATLVQPVGSPLSLECTVEGTSNPNLYWYRQAAGRGLQLLFYSVGIGQISSEVPQNLSASRPQDRQFILSSKKLLLSDSGFYLCAWSVQGVLAAFFGQGTRLTVV.

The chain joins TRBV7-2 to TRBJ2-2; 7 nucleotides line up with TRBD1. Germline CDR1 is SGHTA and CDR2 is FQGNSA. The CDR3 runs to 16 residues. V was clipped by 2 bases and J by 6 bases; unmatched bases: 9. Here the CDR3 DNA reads TGTGCCAGCAGCTTAAACCTTGGGCAGGGGGCCGGGGAGCTGTTTTTT. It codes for CASSLNLGQGAGELFF. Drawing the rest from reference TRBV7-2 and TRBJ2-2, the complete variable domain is GAGVSQSPSNKVTEKGKDVELRCDPISGHTALYWYRQSLGQGLEFLIYFQGNSAPDKSGLPSDRFSAERTGGSVSTLTIQRTQQEDSAVYLCASSLNLGQGAGELFFGEGSRLTVL.